In its sample, the clone carrying this TCR beta chain was seen many times. What it binds is not known. Per the germline V gene, CDR1 is MGHRA and CDR2 is YSYEKL. This CDR3 has 15 residues. The V and J ends lost 3 bases and 3 bases, in that order; junction bases with no gene match: 6. Noted time point: persistent/refractory GD, antithyroid drugs over 5 years with positive TRAb. The TCR library was made from RNA that had been extracted from PBMCs in TRIzol. This record belongs to a study of regulatory T cells in long-lasting Graves disease. Study outcomes and limitations: Graves' patients with persistent disease showed TCR diversity lower than patients newly diagnosed. Persistent disease showed a preference for TRBV28, TRBJ1-2 and TRBJ2-5.

Relying on iRepertoire HTBI primers and Arm-PCR of CDR3 regions, the team built TCR beta libraries. One entry per CDR3 protein results from TCRdb running MiXCR on the multiplex PCR reads. The data show a few hundred thousand distinct CDR3 sequences, approximately 23% seen once. The TCR was taken from a woman in her thirties or forties with Graves disease. The rearrangement uses TRBV4-1 and TRBJ2-7; 9 bases agree with TRBD2. The source was peripheral blood mononuclear cells (PBMCs), collected when the disease was refractory, from a patient treated with antithyroid drugs. The DNA of the CDR3 is TGCGCCAGCAGCCACCGGGTAGCGGGGGACTACGAGCAGTACTTC. This sequence encodes CASSHRVAGDYEQYF.